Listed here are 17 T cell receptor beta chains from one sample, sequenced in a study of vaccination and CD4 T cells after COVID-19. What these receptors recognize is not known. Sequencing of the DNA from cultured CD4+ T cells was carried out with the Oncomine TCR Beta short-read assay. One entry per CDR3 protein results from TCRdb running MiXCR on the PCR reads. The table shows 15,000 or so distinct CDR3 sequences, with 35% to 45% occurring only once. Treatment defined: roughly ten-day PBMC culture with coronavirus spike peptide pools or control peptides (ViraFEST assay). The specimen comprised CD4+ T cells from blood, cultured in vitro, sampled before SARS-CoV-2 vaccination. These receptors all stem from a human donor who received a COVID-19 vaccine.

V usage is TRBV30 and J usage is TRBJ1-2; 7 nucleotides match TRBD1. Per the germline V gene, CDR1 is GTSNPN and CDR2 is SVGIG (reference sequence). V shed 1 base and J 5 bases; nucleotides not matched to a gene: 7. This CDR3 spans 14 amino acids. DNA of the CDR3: TGTGCCTGGAGTGCAGGGCAGGGGGAATATGGCTACACCTTC. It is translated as CAWSAGQGEYGYTF. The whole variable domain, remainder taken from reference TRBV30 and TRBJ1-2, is SQTIHQWPATLVQPVGSPLSLECTVEGTSNPNLYWYRQAAGRGLQLLFYSVGIGQISSEVPQNLSASRPQDRQFILSSKKLLLSDSGFYLCAWSAGQGEYGYTFGSGTRLTVV.

The CDR3 protein is CASRRHPNYGYTF. The CDR3 DNA reads TGTGCCAGCAGAAGACACCCTAACTATGGCTACACCTTC. V and J are TRBV28 and TRBJ1-2; D is unresolved. V was pared by 6 bases and J by 0 bases, with 8 bases between. The CDR3 extends over 13 amino acids. Looked up from germline, CDR1 is MDHEN and CDR2 is SYDVKM.

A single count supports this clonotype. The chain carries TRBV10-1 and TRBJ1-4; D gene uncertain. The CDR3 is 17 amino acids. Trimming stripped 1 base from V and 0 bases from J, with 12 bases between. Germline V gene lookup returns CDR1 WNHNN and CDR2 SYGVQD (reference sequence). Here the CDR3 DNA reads TGCGCCAGCAGTGAGTTTAGAGGAGCTGCAACTAATGAAAAACTGTTTTTT. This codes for CASSEFRGAATNEKLFF.

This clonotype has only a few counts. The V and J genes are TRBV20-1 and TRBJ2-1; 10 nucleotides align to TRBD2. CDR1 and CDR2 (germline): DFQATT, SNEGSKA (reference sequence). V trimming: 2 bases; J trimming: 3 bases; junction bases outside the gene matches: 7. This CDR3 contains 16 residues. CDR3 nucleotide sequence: TGCAGTGCTAGACCCCTAGCGGGGGCCCTCTACAATGAGCAGTTCTTC. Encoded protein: CSARPLAGALYNEQFF.

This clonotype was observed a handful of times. CDR3 coding DNA: TGTGCCAGCGCAAAAAGTCCCCACCTTTTCACAGATACGCAGTATTTT. It translates to CASAKSPHLFTDTQYF. The chain links TRBV11-3 to TRBJ2-3; D gene uncertain. V was clipped by 8 bases and J by 2 bases, with 20 bases between them. The CDR3 sequence is 16 residues long. Germline-derived CDR1 and CDR2 are SGHNT and YENEEA.

The CDR3 bases are TGCAGTGCTAGAGACCCCAGGAGAGGCCGCTCTGGAAACACCATATATTTT. As protein: CSARDPRRGRSGNTIYF. This chain uses TRBV20-1 with TRBJ1-3; D remains ambiguous. CDR1 and CDR2 from the germline V gene are DFQATT and SNEGSKA (reference sequence). The CDR3 has 17 residues. The ends were cut back, 0 bases at V and 0 bases at J, with 15 bases in the middle.

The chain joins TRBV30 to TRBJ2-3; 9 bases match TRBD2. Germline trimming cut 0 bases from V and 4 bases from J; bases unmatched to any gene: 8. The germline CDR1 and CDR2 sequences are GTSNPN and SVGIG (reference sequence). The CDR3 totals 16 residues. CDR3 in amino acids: CAWSVLRGGPSDTQYF. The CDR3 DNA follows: TGTGCCTGGAGTGTACTGCGGGGGGGCCCCTCAGATACGCAGTATTTT.

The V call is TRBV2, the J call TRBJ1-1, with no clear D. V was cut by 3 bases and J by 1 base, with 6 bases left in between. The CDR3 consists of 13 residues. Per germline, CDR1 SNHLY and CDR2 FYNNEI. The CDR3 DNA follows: TGTGCCAGCAGTGAGTACAGGAACACTGAAGCTTTCTTT. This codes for CASSEYRNTEAFF.

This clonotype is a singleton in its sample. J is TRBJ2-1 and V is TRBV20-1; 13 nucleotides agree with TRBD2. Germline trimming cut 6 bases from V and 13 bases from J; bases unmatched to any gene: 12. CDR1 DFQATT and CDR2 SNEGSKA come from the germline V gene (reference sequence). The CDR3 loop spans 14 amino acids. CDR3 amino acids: CSAIEGLAGSEQFF. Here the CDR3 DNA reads TGCAGTGCGATCGAGGGACTAGCGGGGAGTGAACAGTTCTTC.

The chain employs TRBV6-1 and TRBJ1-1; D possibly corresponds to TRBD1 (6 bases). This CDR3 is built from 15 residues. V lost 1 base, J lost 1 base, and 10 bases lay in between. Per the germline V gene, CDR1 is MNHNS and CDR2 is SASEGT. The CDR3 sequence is CASSEDRAGNTEAFF. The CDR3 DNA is TGTGCCAGCAGTGAAGACAGGGCGGGGAACACTGAAGCTTTCTTT.

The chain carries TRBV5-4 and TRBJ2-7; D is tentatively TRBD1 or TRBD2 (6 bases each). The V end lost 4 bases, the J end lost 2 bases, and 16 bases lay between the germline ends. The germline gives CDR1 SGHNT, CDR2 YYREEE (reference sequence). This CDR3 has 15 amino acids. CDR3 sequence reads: CASSTGTDRTYEQYF. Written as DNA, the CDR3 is TGTGCCAGCAGCACAGGGACTGACCGGACCTACGAGCAGTACTTC.

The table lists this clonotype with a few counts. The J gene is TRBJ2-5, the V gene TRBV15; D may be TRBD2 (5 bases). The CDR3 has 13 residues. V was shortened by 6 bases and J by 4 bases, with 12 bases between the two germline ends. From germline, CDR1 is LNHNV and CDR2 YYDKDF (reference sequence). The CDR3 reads CATRSGIGETQYF. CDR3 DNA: TGTGCCACCAGATCGGGGATCGGAGAGACCCAGTACTTC.

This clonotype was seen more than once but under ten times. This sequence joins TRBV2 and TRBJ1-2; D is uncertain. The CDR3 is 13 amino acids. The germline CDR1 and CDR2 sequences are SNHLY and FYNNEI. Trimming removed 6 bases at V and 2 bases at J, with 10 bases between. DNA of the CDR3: TGTGCCAGCAGACGGACGGGAAACTATGGCTACACCTTC. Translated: CASRRTGNYGYTF.

This CDR3 is CASSSRETQYF. The CDR3 bases are TGTGCCAGCAGTTCCAGGGAGACCCAGTACTTC. The V gene is TRBV6-5, the J gene TRBJ2-5; no definite D call. Germline V gene lookup returns CDR1 MNHEY and CDR2 SVGAGI. V was cut by 4 bases and J by 5 bases, with 5 bases left in between. The CDR3 is 11 amino acids.

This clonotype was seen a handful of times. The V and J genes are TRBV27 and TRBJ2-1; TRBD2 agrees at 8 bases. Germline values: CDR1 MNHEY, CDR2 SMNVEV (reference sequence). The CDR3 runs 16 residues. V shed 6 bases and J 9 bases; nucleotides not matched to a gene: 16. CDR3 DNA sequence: TGTGCCAGCAGACCGGCTCGGGGGGGGCCTTGGGCTGAGCAGTTCTTC. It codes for CASRPARGGPWAEQFF.

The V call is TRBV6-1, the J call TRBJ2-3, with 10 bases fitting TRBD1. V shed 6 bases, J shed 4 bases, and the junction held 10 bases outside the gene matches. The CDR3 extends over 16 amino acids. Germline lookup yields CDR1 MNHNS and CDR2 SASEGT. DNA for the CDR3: TGTGCCAGCAGGACGTCTGTTGGGACAGGGGCAGATACGCAGTATTTT. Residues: CASRTSVGTGADTQYF.

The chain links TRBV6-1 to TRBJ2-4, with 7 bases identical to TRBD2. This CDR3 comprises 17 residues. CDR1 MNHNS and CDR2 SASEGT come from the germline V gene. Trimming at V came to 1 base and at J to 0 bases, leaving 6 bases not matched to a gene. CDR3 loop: CASSEGAGEVAKNIQYF. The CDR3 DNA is TGTGCCAGCAGTGAAGGTGCGGGGGAGGTAGCCAAAAACATTCAGTACTTC.